Below are 7 T cell receptor beta chains sequenced from a single sample in a study of blood T cell repertoires in COVID-19. Measured with immunoSEQ multiplex PCR; TCRdb has only the in-frame clones, and not every one. The sample consists of hundreds of thousands of clones, 91% of them appearing once. Sequenced: peripheral blood. These receptors were taken from a woman in her late teens or twenties who had recovered from COVID-19.

J is TRBJ1-1 and V is TRBV18; 7 nucleotides agree with TRBD1. The V segment lost 2 bases and the J segment 7 bases; nucleotides outside the gene matches: 10. The CDR3 is 15 amino acids. Germline loops: CDR1 KGHSH, CDR2 LQKENI. CDR3 loop: CASSPSFGRTGEAFF. DNA of the CDR3: TGTGCCAGCTCACCATCATTTGGGCGGACAGGTGAAGCTTTCTTT.

In this sample, this clone turned up once. V gene TRBV5-1 combines with J gene TRBJ2-1; 7 bases align to TRBD2. Losses at the gene ends were 0 bases for V and 7 bases for J; bases not matched to a gene: 10. The CDR3 covers 16 residues. CDR1 is SGHRS and CDR2 is YFSETQ in the germline V gene. The CDR3 DNA reads as TGCGCCAGCAGCTTGGGGGGACTACCTAAGGGGAATGAGCAGTTCTTC. This codes for CASSLGGLPKGNEQFF.

This clone was observed a handful of times. The CDR3 region has the DNA TGTGCCAGCAGTACCTCGTTTGGGGGGGCCTACGAGCAGTACGTC. Translating gives CASSTSFGGAYEQYV. The V and J genes are TRBV6-2 or TRBV6-3 and TRBJ2-7; 7 bases map to TRBD2. The CDR3 has 15 residues. Per the germline V gene, CDR1 is MNHEY and CDR2 is SVGEGT. V gave up 5 bases and J gave up 2 bases; unmatched junction bases: 9.

The chain carries TRBV27 and TRBJ1-2; maybe TRBD1 (6 bases). The germline V gene encodes CDR1 MNHEY and CDR2 SMNVEV (reference sequence). V lost 6 bases and J lost 4, with 6 bases in between. The CDR3 length is 11 residues. This CDR3 reads CASRDSYGYTF. CDR3 in DNA: TGTGCCAGCAGGGACAGCTATGGCTACACCTTC.

The chain carries TRBV18 and TRBJ2-3; TRBD2 agrees at 9 bases. V shed 1 base, J shed 4 bases, and the junction held 3 bases outside the gene matches. Germline CDR1 is KGHSH and CDR2 is LQKENI. This CDR3 region has 15 residues. The CDR3 spells CASSPLAGEADTQYF. The CDR3, as DNA: TGTGCCAGCTCACCACTAGCGGGAGAAGCAGATACGCAGTATTTT.

The V gene is TRBV4-1, the J gene TRBJ2-6, with TRBD2 matching 10 bases. Germline V gene lookup returns CDR1 MGHRA and CDR2 YSYEKL. Trimming took 2 bases from V and 0 from J; bases not matched to a gene: 7. The CDR3 loop spans 19 amino acids. The CDR3 sequence is CASSQLSGRALSGANVLTF. DNA of the CDR3: TGCGCCAGCAGCCAACTAAGCGGGAGGGCCCTCTCTGGGGCCAACGTCCTGACTTTC.

The chain carries TRBV25-1 and TRBJ1-5; D is unresolved. The CDR3 consists of 13 residues. Germline CDR1 and CDR2: MGHDK and SYGVNS. The V end was cut by 1 base, the J end by 6 bases, with 7 bases between. The DNA of the CDR3 is TGTGCCAGCAGTGAATCCTCGAGTCAGCCCCAGCATTTT. It translates to CASSESSSQPQHF.